A single sample gave rise to the 20 T cell receptor beta chains below, sequenced in a study of a mutant IDH1 vaccine in newly diagnosed glioma. Time point here: week 23, last vaccination. Vaccination used 300 ug of mutant IDH1 20-mer peptide per dose, with topical imiquimod. These receptors have no identified antigens. Assay used: immunoSEQ multiplex PCR; TCRdb lists only in-frame clones, some missing. The data show around 41,000 clones, over 70% seen once. This material consisted of PBMCs, taken from a glioma patient whose treatment included an IDH1 peptide vaccine. Source of these receptors: a woman in her thirties or forties with glioma. Some clones in this sample may be carry-over from other donors' samples.

This clone was observed a handful of times. The V and J genes are TRBV27 and TRBJ1-5; 7 positions match TRBD1. CDR1 is MNHEY and CDR2 is SMNVEV in the germline V gene (reference sequence). The CDR3 is made up of 14 amino acids. V was pared by 6 bases and J by 6 bases, with 8 bases of the junction left unmatched. This CDR3 is CASRSTGERQPQHF. The CDR3 coding sequence is TGTGCCAGCAGAAGTACAGGGGAACGTCAGCCCCAGCATTTT.

The chain links TRBV5-1 to TRBJ1-2; D unresolved. Trimming took 7 bases from V and 8 from J, leaving 9 bases between them. The length of the CDR3 is 10 residues. CDR1 SGHRS and CDR2 YFSETQ come from the germline V gene. The CDR3 loop reads CASPPGGYTF. CDR3 in DNA: TGCGCCAGCCCCCCCGGCGGCTACACCTTC.

This rearrangement joins TRBV14 to TRBJ2-1, with D perhaps matching TRBD1 (5 bases). This CDR3 is built from 15 residues. Germline CDR1 is SGHDN and CDR2 is FVKESK. The germline V and J ends were trimmed by 5 bases and 0 bases, with 11 bases remaining between them. In nucleotides, the CDR3 is TGTGCCAGCAGCACAGACAGAAGCTCCTACAATGAGCAGTTCTTC. Amino acids: CASSTDRSSYNEQFF.

The chain is built from TRBV5-4 and TRBJ2-1, with 10 bases that match TRBD2. CDR1 SGHNT and CDR2 YYREEE come from the germline V gene (reference sequence). This CDR3 is built from 15 residues. The J segment lost 10 bases and the V segment lost 0 bases, leaving 7 bases of the junction unmatched. CDR3 protein: CASSLAPSGGDEQFF. The CDR3 region has the DNA TGTGCCAGCAGCTTGGCCCCTAGCGGGGGAGACGAGCAGTTCTTC.

This clone was counted between two and nine times. CDR3 in DNA: TGTGCCAGCAGTGCGATCGGGACGGCGGTAACTAACTATGGCTACACCTTC. Translation: CASSAIGTAVTNYGYTF. The chain has TRBV6-1 and TRBJ1-2, with D possibly being TRBD1 (5 bases). In germline, CDR1 is MNHNS, CDR2 SASEGT. V lost 4 bases and J lost 0, with 18 bases in between. CDR3 length: 17 amino acids.

The chain has TRBV25-1 and TRBJ1-4; D is unresolved. The CDR3 consists of 12 residues. From germline, CDR1 is MGHDK and CDR2 SYGVNS. V was clipped by 3 bases and J by 7 bases, with 6 bases between them. CDR3 nucleotides: TGTGCCAGCAGTGATCATGGTGAAAAACTGTTTTTT. Protein sequence: CASSDHGEKLFF.

This clone appeared a single time. This rearrangement joins TRBV5-5 to TRBJ2-1; D call uncertain. CDR1 and CDR2 from the germline V gene are SGHKS and YYEKEE (reference sequence). The length of the CDR3 is 15 residues. V was pared by 3 bases and J by 0 bases, with 10 bases between. The CDR3 sequence: CASSSSSGSYNEQFF. In DNA, the CDR3 is TGTGCCAGCAGCTCGTCCTCAGGCTCCTACAATGAGCAGTTCTTC.

The rearrangement links TRBV18 to TRBJ2-5; the D is unclear. The CDR3 runs 15 residues. V gave up 3 bases and J gave up 2 bases, with 13 bases separating them. Germline V CDR1 and CDR2: KGHSH, LQKENI. CDR3 residues: CASSPTISRQETQYF. The CDR3 DNA is TGTGCCAGCTCACCGACGATCAGTAGGCAAGAGACCCAGTACTTC.

V gene TRBV27 combines with J gene TRBJ1-1, with 7 bases that match TRBD1. CDR3 size: 15 residues. Germline V gene lookup returns CDR1 MNHEY and CDR2 SMNVEV (reference sequence). V lost 3 bases and J lost 1; bases outside the gene matches: 5. Here the CDR3 reads CASSFYRGANTEAFF. The CDR3 DNA sequence: TGTGCCAGCAGTTTTTACAGGGGAGCGAACACTGAAGCTTTCTTT.

This clone has just one count. The rearrangement joins TRBV29-1 to TRBJ2-3, with 8 bases identical to TRBD2. The CDR3 runs to 13 residues. Trimming cost V 4 bases and J 9 bases; bases outside gene matches: 9. CDR1 and CDR2 (germline): SQVTM, ANQGSEA. The CDR3 reads CSVVSGRDETQYF. The CDR3 nucleotides read TGCAGCGTTGTCTCCGGGAGGGATGAAACGCAGTATTTT.

The chain has TRBV2 and TRBJ2-7; 10 bases map to TRBD1. After removal of 7 bases from V and 6 bases from J, the junction contained 9 bases not matched to a gene. Germline lookup yields CDR1 SNHLY and CDR2 FYNNEI. The CDR3 loop spans 14 amino acids. The CDR3 protein is CASTKDRGQGEQYF. The CDR3 region has the DNA TGTGCCAGCACTAAAGACAGGGGGCAAGGCGAGCAGTACTTC.

This chain uses TRBV19 with TRBJ2-5; D gene uncertain. The CDR3 length is 14 residues. Germline CDR1 LNHDA, CDR2 SQIVND (reference sequence). Trimming stripped 2 bases from V and 0 bases from J, with 7 bases between. CDR3 residues: CASSILGYQETQYF. CDR3 DNA: TGTGCCAGTAGTATACTCGGGTACCAAGAGACCCAGTACTTC. Drawing the rest from reference TRBV19 and TRBJ2-5, the complete variable domain is DGGITQSPKYLFRKEGQNVTLSCEQNLNHDAMYWYRQDPGQGLRLIYYSQIVNDFQKGDIAEGYSVSREKKESFPLTVTSAQKNPTAFYLCASSILGYQETQYFGPGTRLLVL.

V and J are TRBV30 and TRBJ1-2; TRBD1 is a possible D gene (5 bases). V was shortened by 4 bases and J by 0 bases, with 12 bases between the two germline ends. The CDR3 has 14 residues. From germline, CDR1 is GTSNPN and CDR2 SVGIG (reference sequence). CDR3 DNA sequence: TGTGCCTGGAATCGGGACCAAGCTAACTATGGCTACACCTTC. It is translated as CAWNRDQANYGYTF.

The chain is built from TRBV4-1 and TRBJ2-4, with D perhaps matching TRBD2 (6 bases). Germline V gene data show CDR1 as MGHRA and CDR2 as YSYEKL. The CDR3 is made up of 18 amino acids. V was cut by 0 bases and J by 3 bases, with 18 bases left in between. The CDR3 reads CASSQELSRGTGKNIQYF. DNA of the CDR3: TGCGCCAGCAGCCAAGAATTAAGTCGGGGGACGGGCAAAAACATTCAGTACTTC.

The CDR3 nucleotides are TGCGCCAGCAGCCAATCCACTCTCGAAAAACTGTTTTTT. This sequence encodes CASSQSTLEKLFF. The V and J genes are TRBV4-3 and TRBJ1-4; D is unclear. The CDR3 consists of 13 residues. The germline V gene encodes CDR1 LGHNA and CDR2 YSLEER. V was clipped by 2 bases and J by 8 bases, with 9 bases between them.

This clone was seen more than once but under ten times. This chain joins TRBV29-1 and TRBJ2-3, with D possibly being TRBD2 (6 bases). The CDR3 runs 11 residues. Germline V gene data show CDR1 as SQVTM and CDR2 as ANQGSEA. Trimming left V 5 bases short and J 5 bases short, with 8 bases between. The CDR3 sequence is CSVRGLDTQYF. The CDR3 bases are TGCAGCGTTCGGGGGTTAGATACGCAGTATTTT.

This clone was recorded a few times. The germline gene is not matched at one end of the junction; a read error may be the cause. The rearrangement uses TRBV7-7 and TRBJ2-2; no definite D call. Germline values: CDR1 SSHAT, CDR2 FNYEAQ (reference sequence). The CDR3 contains 13 residues. The CDR3 reads CASSSQVSGELFF. The CDR3 nucleotides are TGTGCTAGCAGCTCCCAGGTGTCCGGGGAGCTGTTTTTT.

J is TRBJ2-7 and V is TRBV15; D is unclear. The CDR3 is 13 residues long. Trimming took 3 bases from V and 1 from J, leaving 7 bases between them. Germline-derived CDR1 and CDR2 are LNHNV and YYDKDF (reference sequence). The CDR3 here is CATSRVRSYEQYF. Written as DNA, the CDR3 is TGTGCCACCAGCAGGGTCAGGTCCTACGAGCAGTACTTC. The variable domain in full, completed from reference TRBV15 and TRBJ2-7, reads DAMVIQNPRYQVTQFGKPVTLSCSQTLNHNVMYWYQQKSSQAPKLLFHYYDKDFNNEADTPDNFQSRRPNTSFCFLDIRSPGLGDTAMYLCATSRVRSYEQYFGPGTRLTVT.

The chain links TRBV5-3 to TRBJ1-2; possibly TRBD1 for D (6 bases). Being an ORF, TRBV5-3 has a function that is uncertain. The germline V and J ends were trimmed by 4 bases and 6 bases, with 28 bases remaining between them. There are 18 residues in the CDR3. DNA for the CDR3: TGTGCCAGAAGCCGTAACCCAGACAGGTGGGTTGCTAAGGATGGCTACACCTTC. Translation gives CARSRNPDRWVAKDGYTF.

This clone was seen repeatedly, ten times or more. CDR3 sequence reads: CASSQAGGRDEQFF. The CDR3, as DNA: TGTGCCAGCAGCCAAGCGGGGGGTCGGGATGAGCAGTTCTTC. The chain has TRBV4-2 and TRBJ2-1; 7 bases are a match to TRBD2. Germline CDR1 is LGHNA and CDR2 is YNFKEQ. The J segment lost 8 bases and the V segment lost 1 base, leaving 5 bases of the junction unmatched. The CDR3 contains 14 residues.